The rows below give T cell receptor beta chains drawn from one sample of a study of identical twins. TCRdb passed the 5' RACE reads through MiXCR, listing each CDR3 protein once. The table has 420,000 or so distinct CDR3 sequences, around a sixth seen once. The specimen was naive T cells sorted from blood. These receptor sequences come from a man aged 45-65 years in good health. Each CDR3 is given with its conserved first and last residue. Fields, in order: J gene, clone size, V gene, D gene, CDR3 length, CDR3 protein, CDR3 DNA. The D gene is left open where the match is weak. A row's size may be missing; if present it is once, few, many or a size class.

TRBJ2-4 | NA | TRBV9 | NA | 14 | CASSVNRGKNIQYF | TGTGCCAGCAGCGTTAATAGGGGCAAAAACATTCAGTACTTC
TRBJ2-7 | many | TRBV10-3 | TRBD1 | 13 | CAIRQTGGYEQYF | TGTGCCATCAGACAAACAGGGGGCTACGAGCAGTACTTC
TRBJ2-2 | many | TRBV4-3 | NA | 15 | CASSQGGPYTGELFF | TGCGCCAGCAGCCAGGGGGGGCCTTACACCGGGGAGCTGTTTTTT
TRBJ2-6 | NA | TRBV30 | NA | 15 | CAWSGPSSGANVLTF | TGTGCCTGGAGTGGACCCAGCTCTGGGGCCAACGTCCTGACTTTC
TRBJ2-7 | NA | TRBV12-3/TRBV12-4 | NA | 15 | CASSLFSEWPYEQYF | TGTGCCAGCAGTTTATTCTCAGAGTGGCCCTACGAGCAGTACTTC
TRBJ2-3 | many | TRBV15 | NA | 20 | CATSRDLPPIGGTSTDTQYF | TGTGCCACCAGCAGAGATCTTCCCCCTATCGGAGGGACTAGCACAGATACGCAGTATTTT
TRBJ2-7 | NA | TRBV4-2 | NA | 14 | CASSHSIGSYEQYF | TGTGCCAGCAGCCACAGTATTGGCTCCTACGAGCAGTACTTC
TRBJ2-1 | many | TRBV29-1 | TRBD2 | 14 | CSVEERAGGYEQFF | TGCAGCGTTGAAGAACGAGCGGGAGGTTATGAGCAGTTCTTC
TRBJ2-2 | once | TRBV28 | TRBD2 | 15 | CASSSRGGPTGELFF | TGTGCCAGCAGTTCACGGGGGGGCCCCACCGGGGAGCTGTTTTTT
TRBJ2-3 | NA | TRBV21-1 | NA | 14 | CASSKEGPNDTQYF | TGTGCCAGCAGCAAAGAGGGGCCCAACGATACGCAGTATTTT
TRBJ1-3 | NA | TRBV29-1 | NA | 14 | CNVKGRLSGNTIYF | TGCAACGTGAAGGGACGCCTCTCTGGAAACACCATATATTTT
TRBJ1-1 | NA | TRBV19 | NA | 13 | CASRTEMNTEAFF | TGTGCCAGTAGGACAGAAATGAACACTGAAGCTTTCTTT
TRBJ2-1 | NA | TRBV24-1 | TRBD2 | 16 | CATSDPPRGAYNEQFF | TGTGCCACCAGTGATCCCCCTCGGGGGGCCTACAATGAGCAGTTCTTC
TRBJ2-1 | NA | TRBV5-6 | NA | 14 | CASSWSGRETEQFF | TGTGCCAGCAGCTGGAGTGGCAGGGAGACTGAGCAGTTCTTC
TRBJ2-2 | NA | TRBV3-1 | NA | 13 | CASSQGSSGELFF | TGTGCCAGCAGCCAAGGTTCGTCCGGGGAGCTGTTTTTT
TRBJ1-5 | many | TRBV20-1 | NA | 15 | CSARVTGRKNQPQHF | TGCAGTGCTAGAGTGACGGGACGGAAAAATCAGCCCCAGCATTTT
TRBJ2-1 | many | TRBV5-1 | TRBD2 | 15 | CASGEASGAYNEQFF | TGCGCCAGCGGAGAAGCTAGCGGGGCGTACAATGAGCAGTTCTTC
TRBJ2-7 | few | TRBV15 | TRBD2 | 14 | CATSRKRDSYEQYF | TGTGCCACCAGCAGGAAGCGGGACTCCTACGAGCAGTACTTC